This T cell receptor beta chain was profiled in a study of T cell responses to AZD1222 COVID-19 vaccine. Study-wide results and caveats: Clonal diversity was possibly underestimated, and white British individuals and females predominated among donors. Two doses of AZD1222 preceded a rise in Spike-specific TCR breadth and depth. Of spike-specific TCRs, nearly half reportedly target regions left unmutated in variants. No day 14 peak samples; only post-peak repertoires were characterized.

Sequencing used immunoSEQ multiplex PCR; TCRdb keeps in-frame clones, though not all of them. The sample records 130,000 or so clones, roughly 90% being singletons. This clone was seen a handful of times. The antigen is unknown. V gave up 4 bases and J gave up 6 bases; unmatched junction bases: 6. From germline, CDR1 is SGHRS and CDR2 YFSETQ. This CDR3 contains 14 residues. Sequenced here: peripheral blood, sampled on day 0 of MenACWY control vaccination. The chain is built from TRBV5-1 and TRBJ1-4; 7 bases align to TRBD1. This TCR came from an adult in good health. As DNA, the CDR3 is TGCGCCAGCAGCCTAGGACAGGTGGATGAAAAACTGTTTTTT. This codes for CASSLGQVDEKLFF.